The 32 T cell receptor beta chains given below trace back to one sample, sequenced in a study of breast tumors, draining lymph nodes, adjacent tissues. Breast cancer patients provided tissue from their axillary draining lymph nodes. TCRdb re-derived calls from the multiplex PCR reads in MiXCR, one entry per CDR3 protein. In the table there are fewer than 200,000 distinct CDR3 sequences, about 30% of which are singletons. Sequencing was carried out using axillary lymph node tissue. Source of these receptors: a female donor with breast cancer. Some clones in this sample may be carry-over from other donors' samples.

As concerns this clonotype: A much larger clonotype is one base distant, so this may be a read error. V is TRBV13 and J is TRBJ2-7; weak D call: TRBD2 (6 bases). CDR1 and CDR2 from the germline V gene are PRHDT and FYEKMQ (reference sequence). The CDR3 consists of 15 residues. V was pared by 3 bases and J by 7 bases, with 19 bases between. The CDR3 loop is CASSFLDYYHKEQYF. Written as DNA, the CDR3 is TGTGCCAGCAGCTTCCTGGACTACTATCATAAGGAGCAGTACTTC.

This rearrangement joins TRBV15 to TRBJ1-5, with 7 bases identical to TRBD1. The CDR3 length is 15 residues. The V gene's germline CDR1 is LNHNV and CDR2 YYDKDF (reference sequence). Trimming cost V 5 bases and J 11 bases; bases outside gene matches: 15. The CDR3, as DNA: TGTGCCACCAGCGAATTCCGCAGGGGGACAGAGACCCAGCATTTT. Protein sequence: CATSEFRRGTETQHF.

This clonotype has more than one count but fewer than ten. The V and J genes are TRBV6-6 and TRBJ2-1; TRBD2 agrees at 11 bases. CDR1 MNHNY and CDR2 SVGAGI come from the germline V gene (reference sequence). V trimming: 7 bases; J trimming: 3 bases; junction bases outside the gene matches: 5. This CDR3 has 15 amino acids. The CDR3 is CASTPSGGFYNEQFF. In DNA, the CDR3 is TGTGCCAGCACCCCTAGCGGGGGGTTCTACAATGAGCAGTTCTTC.

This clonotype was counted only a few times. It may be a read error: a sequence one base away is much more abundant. CDR3 protein: CASKPGLGVAGELVF. CDR3 DNA sequence: TGTGCCAGCAAACCGGGGCTGGGGGTAGCCGGGGAGCTGGTTTTT. The chain employs TRBV2 and TRBJ2-2; D may correspond to TRBD1 or TRBD2 (5 bases each). The germline V gene has CDR1 SNHLY and CDR2 FYNNEI. The CDR3 covers 15 residues.

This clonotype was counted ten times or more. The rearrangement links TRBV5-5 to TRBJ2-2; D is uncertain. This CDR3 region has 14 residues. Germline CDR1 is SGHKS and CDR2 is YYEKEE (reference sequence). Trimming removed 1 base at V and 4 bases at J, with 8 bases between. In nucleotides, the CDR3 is TGTGCCAGCAGCTTGACACACCCCACCGGGGAGCTGTTTTTT. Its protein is CASSLTHPTGELFF.

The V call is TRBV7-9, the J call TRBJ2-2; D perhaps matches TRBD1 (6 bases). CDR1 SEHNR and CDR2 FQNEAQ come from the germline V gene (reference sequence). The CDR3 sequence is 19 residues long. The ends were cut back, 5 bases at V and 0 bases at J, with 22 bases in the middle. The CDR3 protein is CASSAQGPQGCANTGELFF. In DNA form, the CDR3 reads TGTGCCAGCAGCGCACAGGGTCCCCAGGGCTGTGCGAACACCGGGGAGCTGTTTTTT.

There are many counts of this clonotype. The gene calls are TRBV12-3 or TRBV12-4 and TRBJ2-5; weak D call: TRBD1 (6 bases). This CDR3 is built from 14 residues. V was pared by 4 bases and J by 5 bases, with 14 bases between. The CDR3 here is CASSYLGHRETQYF. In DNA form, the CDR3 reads TGTGCCAGCAGTTATCTGGGACACAGGGAGACCCAGTACTTC.

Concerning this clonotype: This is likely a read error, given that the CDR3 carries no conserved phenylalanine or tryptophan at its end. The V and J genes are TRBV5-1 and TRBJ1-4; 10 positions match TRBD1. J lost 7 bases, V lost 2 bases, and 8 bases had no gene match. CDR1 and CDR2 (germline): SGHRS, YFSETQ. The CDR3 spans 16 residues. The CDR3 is CASSFSGQGVIEKLFI. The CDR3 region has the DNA TGCGCCAGCAGCTTTTCTGGACAGGGGGTGATTGAAAAACTGTTTATT.

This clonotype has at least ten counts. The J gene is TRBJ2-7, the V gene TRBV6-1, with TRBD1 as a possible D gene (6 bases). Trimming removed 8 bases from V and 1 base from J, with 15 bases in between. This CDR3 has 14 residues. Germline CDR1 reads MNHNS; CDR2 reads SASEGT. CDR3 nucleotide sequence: TGTGCCAGCCTGAGGACAGTTTCGTCCTACGAGCAGTACTTC. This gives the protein CASLRTVSSYEQYF.

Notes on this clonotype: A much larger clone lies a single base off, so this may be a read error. The CDR3 spells CASSFSAIYNGQFF. For the CDR3, the DNA is TGTGCCAGCAGTTTTTCGGCGATATACAATGGGCAGTTCTTC. V and J are TRBV12-3 or TRBV12-4 and TRBJ2-1; the D is unclear. The CDR3 is 14 amino acids.

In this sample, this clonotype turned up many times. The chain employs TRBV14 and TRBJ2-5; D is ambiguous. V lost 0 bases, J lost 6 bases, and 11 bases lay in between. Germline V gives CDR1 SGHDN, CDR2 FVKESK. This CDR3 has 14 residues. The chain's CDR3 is CASSQDNSMKTQYF. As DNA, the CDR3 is TGTGCCAGCAGCCAAGACAACAGCATGAAGACCCAGTACTTC.

The CDR3 spells CASSLLGTGETYEQYF. CDR3 nucleotides: TGTGCCAGCAGCCTTCTGGGGACAGGGGAAACCTACGAGCAGTACTTC. V gene TRBV7-9 combines with J gene TRBJ2-7, with 10 bases aligning to TRBD1. V shed 5 bases and J 2 bases; nucleotides not matched to a gene: 9. This CDR3 comprises 16 residues. The germline gives CDR1 SEHNR, CDR2 FQNEAQ (reference sequence).

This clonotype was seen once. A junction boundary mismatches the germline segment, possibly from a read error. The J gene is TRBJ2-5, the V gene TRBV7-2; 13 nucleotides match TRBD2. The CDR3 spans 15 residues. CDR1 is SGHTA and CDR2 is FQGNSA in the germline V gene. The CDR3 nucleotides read TGTGCCAGCAGCAAAACTAGCGGGGGGGCAGAGACCCAGCACTTC. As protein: CASSKTSGGAETQHF.

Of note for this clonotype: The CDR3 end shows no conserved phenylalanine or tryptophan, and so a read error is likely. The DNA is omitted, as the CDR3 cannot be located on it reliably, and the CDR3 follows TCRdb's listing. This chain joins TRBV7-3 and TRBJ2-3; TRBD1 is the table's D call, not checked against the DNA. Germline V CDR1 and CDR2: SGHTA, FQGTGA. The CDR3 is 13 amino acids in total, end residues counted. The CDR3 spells CATSRETTDGKYV.

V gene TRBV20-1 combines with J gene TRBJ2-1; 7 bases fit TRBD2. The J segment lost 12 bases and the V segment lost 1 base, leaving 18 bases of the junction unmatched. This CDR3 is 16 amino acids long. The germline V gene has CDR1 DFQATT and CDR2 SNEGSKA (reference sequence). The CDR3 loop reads CSARGGGRGGTDTQFF. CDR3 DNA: TGCAGTGCTAGAGGGGGGGGGAGGGGAGGAACAGATACGCAGTTCTTC.

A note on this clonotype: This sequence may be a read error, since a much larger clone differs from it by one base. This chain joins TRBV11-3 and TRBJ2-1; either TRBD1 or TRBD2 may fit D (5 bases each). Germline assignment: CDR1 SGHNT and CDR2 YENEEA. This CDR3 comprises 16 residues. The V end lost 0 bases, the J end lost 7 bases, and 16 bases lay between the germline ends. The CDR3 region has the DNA TGTGCCAGCAGCTTAGAGCCCGGGGCGGCCCGTAATGAGCAGTTCTTC. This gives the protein CASSLEPGAARNEQFF.

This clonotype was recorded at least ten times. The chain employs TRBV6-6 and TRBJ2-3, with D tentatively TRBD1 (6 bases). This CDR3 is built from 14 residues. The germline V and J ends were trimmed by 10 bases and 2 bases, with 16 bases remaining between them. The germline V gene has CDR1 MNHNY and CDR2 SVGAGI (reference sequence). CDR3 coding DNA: TGTGCCACCCTGAGGACAGCGCTCACAGATACGCAGTATTTT. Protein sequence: CATLRTALTDTQYF.

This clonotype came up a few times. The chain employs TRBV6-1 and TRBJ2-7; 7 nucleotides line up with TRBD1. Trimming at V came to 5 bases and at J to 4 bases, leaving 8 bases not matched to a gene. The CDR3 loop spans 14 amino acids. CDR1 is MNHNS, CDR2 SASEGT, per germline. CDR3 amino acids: CASSNTGTAYEQYF. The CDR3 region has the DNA TGTGCCAGCAGTAACACCGGGACAGCTTACGAGCAGTACTTC.

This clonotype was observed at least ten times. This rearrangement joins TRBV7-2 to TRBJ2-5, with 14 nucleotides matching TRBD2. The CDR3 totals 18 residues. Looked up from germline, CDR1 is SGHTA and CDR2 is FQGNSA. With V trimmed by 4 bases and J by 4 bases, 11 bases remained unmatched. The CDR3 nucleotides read TGTGCCAGCAGCTCACCCAGGAGGACTAGCGGGGGGCGAGAGACCCAGTACTTC. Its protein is CASSSPRRTSGGRETQYF.

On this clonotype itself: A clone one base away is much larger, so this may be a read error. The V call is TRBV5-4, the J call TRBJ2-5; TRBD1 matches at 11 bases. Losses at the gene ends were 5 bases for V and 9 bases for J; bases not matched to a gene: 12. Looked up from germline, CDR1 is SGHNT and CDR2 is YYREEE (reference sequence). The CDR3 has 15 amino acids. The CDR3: CASSRTGGGGEAQYF. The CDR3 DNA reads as TGTGCCAGCAGTCGGACAGGGGGCGGTGGTGAGGCCCAGTACTTC.

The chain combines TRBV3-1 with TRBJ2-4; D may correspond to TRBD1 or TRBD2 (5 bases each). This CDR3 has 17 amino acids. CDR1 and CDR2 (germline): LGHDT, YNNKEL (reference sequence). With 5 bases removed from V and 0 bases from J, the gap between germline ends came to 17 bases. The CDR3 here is CASSKTYGALAKNIQYF. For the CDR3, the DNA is TGTGCCAGCAGCAAAACTTACGGGGCCCTAGCCAAAAACATTCAGTACTTC.

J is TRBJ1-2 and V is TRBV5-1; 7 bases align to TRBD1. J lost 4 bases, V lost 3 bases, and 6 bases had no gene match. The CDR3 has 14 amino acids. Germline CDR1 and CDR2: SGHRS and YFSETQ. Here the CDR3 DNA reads TGCGCCAGCAGCTCCAGACAGGGACCCTATGGCTACACCTTC. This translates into CASSSRQGPYGYTF.

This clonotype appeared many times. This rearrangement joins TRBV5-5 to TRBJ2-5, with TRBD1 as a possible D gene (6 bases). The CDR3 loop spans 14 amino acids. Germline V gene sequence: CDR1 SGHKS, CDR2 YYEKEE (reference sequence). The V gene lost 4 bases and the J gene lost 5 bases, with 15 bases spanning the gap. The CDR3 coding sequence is TGTGCCAGCAGCCCCACTCAGGGGCGGGAGACCCAGTACTTC. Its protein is CASSPTQGRETQYF.

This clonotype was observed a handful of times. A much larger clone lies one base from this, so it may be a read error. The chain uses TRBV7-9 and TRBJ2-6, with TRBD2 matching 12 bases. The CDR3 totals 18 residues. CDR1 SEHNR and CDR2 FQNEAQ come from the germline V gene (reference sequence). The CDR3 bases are TGTGCCAGCAGACCTCGACTAGCGGGAGTAGGTGGGGCCCACGTCCTGACTTTC. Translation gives CASRPRLAGVGGAHVLTF. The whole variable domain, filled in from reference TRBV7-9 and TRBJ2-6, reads DTGVSQNPRHKITKRGQNVTFRCDPISEHNRLYWYRQTLGQGPEFLTYFQNEAQLEKSRLLSDRFSAERPKGSFSTLEIQRTEQGDSAMYLCASRPRLAGVGGAHVLTFGAGSRLTVL.

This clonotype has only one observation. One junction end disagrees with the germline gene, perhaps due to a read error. This CDR3 is CATSSDRARYGQYF. The CDR3 DNA follows: TGCGCCACCAGCAGCGACAGGGCCCGCTACGGGCAGTACTTC. The chain couples TRBV15 to TRBJ2-7; TRBD1 agrees at 7 bases. The CDR3 totals 14 residues. Germline CDR1 LNHNV, CDR2 YYDKDF (reference sequence).

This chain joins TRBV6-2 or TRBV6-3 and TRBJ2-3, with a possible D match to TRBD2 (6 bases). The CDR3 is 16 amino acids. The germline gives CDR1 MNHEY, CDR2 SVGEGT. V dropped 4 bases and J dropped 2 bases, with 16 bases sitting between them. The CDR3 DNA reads TGTGCCAGCAGTTCCCCGCGGGGAGTGTACACAGATACGCAGTATTTT. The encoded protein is CASSSPRGVYTDTQYF.

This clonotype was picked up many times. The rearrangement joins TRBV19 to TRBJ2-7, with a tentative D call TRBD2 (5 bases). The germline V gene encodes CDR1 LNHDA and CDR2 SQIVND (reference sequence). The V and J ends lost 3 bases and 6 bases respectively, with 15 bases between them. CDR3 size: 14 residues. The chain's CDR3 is CASSISYTAGEQYF. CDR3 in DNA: TGTGCCAGTAGTATTTCGTACACGGCGGGCGAGCAGTACTTC.

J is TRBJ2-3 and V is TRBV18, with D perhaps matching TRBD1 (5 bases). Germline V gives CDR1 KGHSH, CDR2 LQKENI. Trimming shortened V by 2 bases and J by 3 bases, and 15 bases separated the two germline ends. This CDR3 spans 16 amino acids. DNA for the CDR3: TGTGCCAGCTCACCATCGGGCAGGGTTTGGACAGATACGCAGTATTTT. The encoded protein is CASSPSGRVWTDTQYF.

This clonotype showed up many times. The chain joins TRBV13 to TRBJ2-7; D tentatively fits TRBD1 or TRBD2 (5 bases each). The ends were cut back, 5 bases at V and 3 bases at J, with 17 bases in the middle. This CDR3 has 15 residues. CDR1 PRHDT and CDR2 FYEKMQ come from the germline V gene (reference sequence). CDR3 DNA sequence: TGTGCCAGCAGCGCCAGACGGGACGGAAACTACGAGCAGTACTTC. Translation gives CASSARRDGNYEQYF.

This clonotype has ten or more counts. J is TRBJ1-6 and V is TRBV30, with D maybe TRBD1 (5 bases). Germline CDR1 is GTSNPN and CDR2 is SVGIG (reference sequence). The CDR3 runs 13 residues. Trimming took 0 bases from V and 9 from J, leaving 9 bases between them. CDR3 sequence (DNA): TGTGCCTGGAGTGTACGGGACCTTTCACCCCTCCACTTT. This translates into CAWSVRDLSPLHF.

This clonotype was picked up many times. The CDR3 reads CASSLVGERKYNEQFF. The CDR3 coding sequence is TGTGCCAGCAGCTTAGTTGGGGAGCGAAAGTACAATGAGCAGTTCTTC. The gene calls are TRBV7-9 and TRBJ2-1; perhaps TRBD2 as D (5 bases). Germline CDR1 is SEHNR and CDR2 is FQNEAQ (reference sequence). The CDR3 has 16 amino acids. Trimming stripped 1 base from V and 4 bases from J, with 14 bases between.

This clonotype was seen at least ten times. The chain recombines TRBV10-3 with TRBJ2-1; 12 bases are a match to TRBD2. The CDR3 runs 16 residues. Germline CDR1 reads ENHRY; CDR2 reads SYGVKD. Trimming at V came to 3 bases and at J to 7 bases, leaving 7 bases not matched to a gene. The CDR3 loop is CAISELAGGYRNEQFF. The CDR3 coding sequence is TGTGCCATCAGTGAACTAGCGGGGGGCTATCGGAATGAGCAGTTCTTC.